Each of the 29 T cell receptor beta chains below was sequenced from the same sample in a study of blood T cell repertoires in COVID-19. Produced via immunoSEQ multiplex PCR; TCRdb's table is partial and in-frame only. This sample has 250,000 to 300,000 clones, with about 76% found just once. Sequencing input: peripheral blood. The receptors here all came from a woman aged 60-70 years with active or convalescent COVID-19.

The V and J genes are TRBV11-3 and TRBJ2-2; D gene unclear. The CDR3 covers 15 residues. Germline-derived CDR1 and CDR2 are SGHNT and YENEEA. V gave up 5 bases and J gave up 1 base, with 11 bases separating them. CDR3 sequence (DNA): TGTGCCAGCAGCCATCTGGCGGAGAACACCGGGGAGCTGTTTTTT. Translated, it gives CASSHLAENTGELFF.

The chain employs TRBV3-1 (or the pseudogene TRBV3-2) and TRBJ1-4, with TRBD1 identical over 8 bases. The CDR3 is made up of 16 amino acids. Trimming took 4 bases from V and 7 from J; bases not matched to a gene: 11. The germline V gene has CDR1 LGHDT and CDR2 YNNKEL (reference sequence). The CDR3 loop reads CASSRNAGGAGEKLFF. The DNA of the CDR3 is TGTGCCAGCAGCCGGAATGCAGGGGGCGCGGGTGAAAAACTGTTTTTT.

This clone was observed once. V usage is TRBV5-1 and J usage is TRBJ2-7; 11 bases are shared with TRBD2. Germline V gene sequence: CDR1 SGHRS, CDR2 YFSETQ. With V trimmed by 0 bases and J by 3 bases, 2 bases remained unmatched. The CDR3 totals 15 residues. CDR3 in amino acids: CASSLAGTSGYEQYF. Here the CDR3 DNA reads TGCGCCAGCAGCTTGGCCGGGACTAGCGGCTACGAGCAGTACTTC.

J is TRBJ1-5 and V is TRBV11-2; D remains ambiguous. The ends were cut back, 5 bases at V and 5 bases at J, with 16 bases in the middle. CDR3 size: 15 residues. The germline gives CDR1 SGHAT, CDR2 FQNNGV. The CDR3 loop is CASSPPGRPDQPQHF. In DNA form, the CDR3 reads TGTGCCAGCAGCCCACCCGGGAGACCAGATCAGCCCCAGCATTTT.

The V gene is TRBV27, the J gene TRBJ2-5; 10 positions agree with TRBD2. Trimming cost V 6 bases and J 5 bases; bases outside gene matches: 6. The CDR3 is 14 amino acids. CDR1 is MNHEY and CDR2 is SMNVEV in the germline V gene (reference sequence). CDR3 sequence (DNA): TGTGCCAGCAGCAGCGGGGGGGCTCCTGAGACCCAGTACTTC. Translating gives CASSSGGAPETQYF.

The genes are TRBV19 and TRBJ2-3; 8 bases are a match to TRBD1. This CDR3 is 17 amino acids long. J lost 0 bases, V lost 1 base, and 6 bases had no gene match. The germline V gene has CDR1 LNHDA and CDR2 SQIVND (reference sequence). The CDR3 DNA reads TGTGCCAGTAGTATAGGACCTGGACAGGGAAGCACAGATACGCAGTATTTT. This gives the protein CASSIGPGQGSTDTQYF.

The rearrangement links TRBV6-5 to TRBJ1-2; D not resolved. Trimming left V 4 bases short and J 8 bases short, with 11 bases between. Germline values: CDR1 MNHEY, CDR2 SVGAGI. CDR3 length: 12 residues. The CDR3 nucleotides are TGTGCCAGCAGTTCGCGGGCTGGGGGCTACACCTTC. Residues: CASSSRAGGYTF.

The CDR3 DNA reads TGTGCCAGCAGCCCCCAGGCCGGGACAGCACGCGAGCAGTACTTC. Protein product: CASSPQAGTAREQYF. The J gene is TRBJ2-7, the V gene TRBV3-1 (or the pseudogene TRBV3-2), with 7 bases matching TRBD1. With 4 bases clipped from V and 6 bases from J, the junction kept 12 bases outside the gene matches. Germline CDR1 and CDR2: LGHDT and YNNKEL (reference sequence). The CDR3 loop spans 15 amino acids.

The chain links TRBV4-1 to TRBJ1-2, with D hard to call. Trimming left V 0 bases short and J 4 bases short, with 9 bases between. This CDR3 comprises 14 residues. In germline, CDR1 is MGHRA, CDR2 YSYEKL. Written as DNA, the CDR3 is TGCGCCAGCAGCCAAGATCGAGCGACCTATGGCTACACCTTC. Protein sequence: CASSQDRATYGYTF.

The rearrangement links TRBV7-7 to TRBJ2-2; the match to TRBD1 covers 7 bases. The CDR3 runs to 14 residues. Per the germline V gene, CDR1 is SSHAT and CDR2 is FNYEAQ (reference sequence). The ends lost 6 bases at V and 2 bases at J; junction bases unmatched: 3. The CDR3 DNA reads as TGTGCCAGCAGGCGGACAGGAAACACCGGGGAGCTGTTTTTT. This codes for CASRRTGNTGELFF.

The CDR3 DNA sequence: TGTGCCAGTTCTCAACAGGGAACCAATCAGCCCCAGCATTTT. It specifies CASSQQGTNQPQHF. The chain has TRBV19 and TRBJ1-5, with a tentative D call TRBD1 (6 bases). The germline CDR1 and CDR2 sequences are LNHDA and SQIVND (reference sequence). V lost 8 bases and J lost 3, with 14 bases in between. The CDR3 consists of 14 residues.

The chain recombines TRBV27 with TRBJ1-4; D gene uncertain. In germline, CDR1 is MNHEY, CDR2 SMNVEV (reference sequence). This CDR3 contains 14 residues. V was shortened by 8 bases and J by 5 bases, with 15 bases between the two germline ends. In DNA form, the CDR3 reads TGTGCCAGCGGGCCCCACAGCGGGAATGAAAAACTGTTTTTT. Amino acid sequence: CASGPHSGNEKLFF.

This chain joins TRBV27 and TRBJ2-3; TRBD2 might be the D (7 bases). There are 14 residues in the CDR3. V was trimmed by 5 bases and J by 5 bases, leaving 14 bases between them. Germline loops: CDR1 MNHEY, CDR2 SMNVEV (reference sequence). The CDR3 loop reads CASSLRGAVDTQYF. The CDR3, as DNA: TGTGCCAGCAGTCTCCGGGGGGCCGTAGATACGCAGTATTTT.

In DNA, the CDR3 is TGTGCCAGCAGCTTAAAAGGACAGGATTTAGATACGCAGTATTTT. Translating gives CASSLKGQDLDTQYF. The chain links TRBV7-2 to TRBJ2-3, with 7 nucleotides matching TRBD1. V trimming: 2 bases; J trimming: 5 bases; junction bases outside the gene matches: 7. Germline CDR1 and CDR2: SGHTA and FQGNSA. The CDR3 has 15 amino acids.

This clone was picked up a small number of times. CDR3 residues: CASSYETGRDTEAFF. The CDR3 bases are TGTGCCAGCAGTTACGAAACAGGGAGGGACACTGAAGCTTTCTTT. The genes are TRBV6-6 and TRBJ1-1; D is perhaps TRBD1 (6 bases). The CDR3 covers 15 residues. Trimming removed 2 bases at V and 3 bases at J, with 13 bases between. Looked up from germline, CDR1 is MNHNY and CDR2 is SVGAGI (reference sequence).

This clone has more than one count but fewer than ten. The J gene is TRBJ1-5, the V gene TRBV28; possible D gene TRBD1, 5 bases. Trimming took off 0 bases at V and 2 bases at J, with 11 bases between the two ends. This CDR3 contains 16 residues. CDR1 is MDHEN, CDR2 SYDVKM, per germline. The CDR3, as DNA: TGTGCCAGCAGTTTATGGGGAAGGGGTGGCAATCAGCCCCAGCATTTT. This sequence encodes CASSLWGRGGNQPQHF. Based on the CDR3 plus reference TRBV28 and TRBJ1-5, the full variable domain is DVKVTQSSRYLVKRTGEKVFLECVQDMDHENMFWYRQDPGLGLRLIYFSYDVKMKEKGDIPEGYSVSREKKERFSLILESASTNQTSMYLCASSLWGRGGNQPQHFGDGTRLSIL.

The V call is TRBV7-8, the J call TRBJ1-2; D uncertain. Germline V CDR1 and CDR2: SGHVS, FQNEAQ. V lost 3 bases to trimming and J lost 8 bases, with 16 bases between them. The CDR3 consists of 14 residues. The CDR3 sequence: CASSFGGPTEGYTF. CDR3 bases: TGTGCCAGCAGCTTCGGCGGGCCCACAGAGGGCTACACCTTC.

DNA of the CDR3: TGTGCCAGCTCACCACCCGGACAGAACCAGCCCCAGCATTTT. Its translation is CASSPPGQNQPQHF. The chain couples TRBV18 to TRBJ1-5; D is possibly TRBD1 (6 bases). Trimming took off 0 bases at V and 7 bases at J, with 10 bases between the two ends. Germline loops: CDR1 KGHSH, CDR2 LQKENI. The CDR3 runs to 14 residues.

This clone has only a few counts. The chain employs TRBV5-1 and TRBJ1-2, with 7 bases aligning to TRBD1. Germline CDR1 is SGHRS and CDR2 is YFSETQ. With V trimmed by 0 bases and J by 0 bases, 5 bases remained unmatched. The CDR3 loop spans 16 amino acids. The CDR3 is CASSLGGGEANYGYTF. CDR3 nucleotides: TGCGCCAGCAGCTTGGGAGGGGGCGAAGCTAACTATGGCTACACCTTC.

CDR3 sequence: CASSLAGTANTGELFF. The CDR3 nucleotides read TGCGCCAGCAGCTTGGCGGGGACTGCGAACACCGGGGAGCTGTTTTTT. The chain is built from TRBV4-1 and TRBJ2-2; D possibly corresponds to TRBD2 (6 bases). V was trimmed by 5 bases and J by 0 bases, leaving 13 bases between them. The germline V gene encodes CDR1 MGHRA and CDR2 YSYEKL. The CDR3 has 16 residues.

The chain's CDR3 is CATSGPGGTDTQYF. The CDR3 DNA is TGTGCCACCAGTGGCCCCGGGGGCACAGATACGCAGTATTTT. This chain links TRBV24-1 with TRBJ2-3, with D possibly matching TRBD2 (5 bases). Deletions cut 5 bases from V and 1 base from J, with 9 bases between. Germline assignment: CDR1 KGHDR and CDR2 SFDVKD. The CDR3 loop spans 14 amino acids.

This clone was counted a few times. This chain links TRBV12-3 or TRBV12-4 with TRBJ2-7; 10 nucleotides line up with TRBD1. The CDR3 sequence is 13 residues long. The trim removed 6 bases at V and 6 bases at J, leaving 5 bases unmatched. CDR3 sequence reads: CASRPDRGLEQYF. Written as DNA, the CDR3 is TGTGCCAGCAGACCTGACAGGGGGCTCGAGCAGTACTTC.

The V and J genes are TRBV4-3 and TRBJ2-2; 9 positions agree with TRBD1. Germline assignment: CDR1 LGHNA and CDR2 YSLEER. This CDR3 is 17 amino acids long. Unmatched junction bases numbered 4, after V lost 0 bases and J lost 2 bases. CDR3 nucleotide sequence: TGCGCCAGCAGCCAAGAGGGACAGGGACTAAACACCGGGGAGCTGTTTTTT. Protein: CASSQEGQGLNTGELFF.

The chain recombines TRBV7-9 with TRBJ2-1; possible D gene TRBD2, 6 bases. This CDR3 is 16 amino acids long. Looked up from germline, CDR1 is SEHNR and CDR2 is FQNEAQ (reference sequence). Trimming left V 4 bases short and J 4 bases short, with 17 bases between. This CDR3 reads CASSYGLSLPYNEQFF. CDR3 bases: TGTGCCAGCAGCTACGGACTAAGTTTACCTTACAATGAGCAGTTCTTC.

This chain uses TRBV4-1 with TRBJ1-2; D gene uncertain. This CDR3 is 14 amino acids long. CDR1 and CDR2 (germline): MGHRA, YSYEKL. Trimming left V 0 bases short and J 4 bases short, with 9 bases between. The CDR3 reads CASSQEHRGYGYTF. CDR3 DNA: TGCGCCAGCAGCCAAGAACATCGGGGCTATGGCTACACCTTC.

This chain connects TRBV6-4 to TRBJ2-1, with 16 nucleotides matching TRBD2. The CDR3 is made up of 15 amino acids. Per the germline V gene, CDR1 is MRHNA and CDR2 is SNTAGT. The J segment lost 8 bases and the V segment lost 5 bases, leaving 3 bases of the junction unmatched. The CDR3 reads CASSPGLAGGHEQFF. CDR3 sequence (DNA): TGTGCCAGCAGTCCGGGACTAGCGGGGGGGCATGAGCAGTTCTTC.

The chain recombines TRBV3-1 (or the pseudogene TRBV3-2) with TRBJ1-5; D may be TRBD1 (5 bases). Germline V gene lookup returns CDR1 LGHDT and CDR2 YNNKEL (reference sequence). This CDR3 comprises 15 residues. V lost 2 bases, J lost 3 bases, and 11 bases lay in between. The CDR3 reads CASSQSDSANQPQHF. CDR3 in DNA: TGTGCCAGCAGCCAAAGTGACAGTGCCAATCAGCCCCAGCATTTT.

The chain uses TRBV7-9 and TRBJ1-4, with unresolved D. The V end was cut by 7 bases, the J end by 6 bases, with 15 bases between. The CDR3 has 14 residues. CDR1 is SEHNR, CDR2 FQNEAQ, per germline (reference sequence). The CDR3 DNA is TGTGCCAGCAACTCTTACGGGGAGGATGAAAAACTGTTTTTT. Translated: CASNSYGEDEKLFF.

This clone was recorded only once. This chain links TRBV4-1 with TRBJ1-5; 7 nucleotides align to TRBD1. CDR1 and CDR2 (germline): MGHRA, YSYEKL. This CDR3 contains 15 residues. V trimming: 1 base; J trimming: 4 bases; junction bases outside the gene matches: 4. The DNA for the CDR3 is TGCGCCAGCAGCCAAGGCCCACAGGGGAATCAGCCCCAGCATTTT. Its translation: CASSQGPQGNQPQHF.